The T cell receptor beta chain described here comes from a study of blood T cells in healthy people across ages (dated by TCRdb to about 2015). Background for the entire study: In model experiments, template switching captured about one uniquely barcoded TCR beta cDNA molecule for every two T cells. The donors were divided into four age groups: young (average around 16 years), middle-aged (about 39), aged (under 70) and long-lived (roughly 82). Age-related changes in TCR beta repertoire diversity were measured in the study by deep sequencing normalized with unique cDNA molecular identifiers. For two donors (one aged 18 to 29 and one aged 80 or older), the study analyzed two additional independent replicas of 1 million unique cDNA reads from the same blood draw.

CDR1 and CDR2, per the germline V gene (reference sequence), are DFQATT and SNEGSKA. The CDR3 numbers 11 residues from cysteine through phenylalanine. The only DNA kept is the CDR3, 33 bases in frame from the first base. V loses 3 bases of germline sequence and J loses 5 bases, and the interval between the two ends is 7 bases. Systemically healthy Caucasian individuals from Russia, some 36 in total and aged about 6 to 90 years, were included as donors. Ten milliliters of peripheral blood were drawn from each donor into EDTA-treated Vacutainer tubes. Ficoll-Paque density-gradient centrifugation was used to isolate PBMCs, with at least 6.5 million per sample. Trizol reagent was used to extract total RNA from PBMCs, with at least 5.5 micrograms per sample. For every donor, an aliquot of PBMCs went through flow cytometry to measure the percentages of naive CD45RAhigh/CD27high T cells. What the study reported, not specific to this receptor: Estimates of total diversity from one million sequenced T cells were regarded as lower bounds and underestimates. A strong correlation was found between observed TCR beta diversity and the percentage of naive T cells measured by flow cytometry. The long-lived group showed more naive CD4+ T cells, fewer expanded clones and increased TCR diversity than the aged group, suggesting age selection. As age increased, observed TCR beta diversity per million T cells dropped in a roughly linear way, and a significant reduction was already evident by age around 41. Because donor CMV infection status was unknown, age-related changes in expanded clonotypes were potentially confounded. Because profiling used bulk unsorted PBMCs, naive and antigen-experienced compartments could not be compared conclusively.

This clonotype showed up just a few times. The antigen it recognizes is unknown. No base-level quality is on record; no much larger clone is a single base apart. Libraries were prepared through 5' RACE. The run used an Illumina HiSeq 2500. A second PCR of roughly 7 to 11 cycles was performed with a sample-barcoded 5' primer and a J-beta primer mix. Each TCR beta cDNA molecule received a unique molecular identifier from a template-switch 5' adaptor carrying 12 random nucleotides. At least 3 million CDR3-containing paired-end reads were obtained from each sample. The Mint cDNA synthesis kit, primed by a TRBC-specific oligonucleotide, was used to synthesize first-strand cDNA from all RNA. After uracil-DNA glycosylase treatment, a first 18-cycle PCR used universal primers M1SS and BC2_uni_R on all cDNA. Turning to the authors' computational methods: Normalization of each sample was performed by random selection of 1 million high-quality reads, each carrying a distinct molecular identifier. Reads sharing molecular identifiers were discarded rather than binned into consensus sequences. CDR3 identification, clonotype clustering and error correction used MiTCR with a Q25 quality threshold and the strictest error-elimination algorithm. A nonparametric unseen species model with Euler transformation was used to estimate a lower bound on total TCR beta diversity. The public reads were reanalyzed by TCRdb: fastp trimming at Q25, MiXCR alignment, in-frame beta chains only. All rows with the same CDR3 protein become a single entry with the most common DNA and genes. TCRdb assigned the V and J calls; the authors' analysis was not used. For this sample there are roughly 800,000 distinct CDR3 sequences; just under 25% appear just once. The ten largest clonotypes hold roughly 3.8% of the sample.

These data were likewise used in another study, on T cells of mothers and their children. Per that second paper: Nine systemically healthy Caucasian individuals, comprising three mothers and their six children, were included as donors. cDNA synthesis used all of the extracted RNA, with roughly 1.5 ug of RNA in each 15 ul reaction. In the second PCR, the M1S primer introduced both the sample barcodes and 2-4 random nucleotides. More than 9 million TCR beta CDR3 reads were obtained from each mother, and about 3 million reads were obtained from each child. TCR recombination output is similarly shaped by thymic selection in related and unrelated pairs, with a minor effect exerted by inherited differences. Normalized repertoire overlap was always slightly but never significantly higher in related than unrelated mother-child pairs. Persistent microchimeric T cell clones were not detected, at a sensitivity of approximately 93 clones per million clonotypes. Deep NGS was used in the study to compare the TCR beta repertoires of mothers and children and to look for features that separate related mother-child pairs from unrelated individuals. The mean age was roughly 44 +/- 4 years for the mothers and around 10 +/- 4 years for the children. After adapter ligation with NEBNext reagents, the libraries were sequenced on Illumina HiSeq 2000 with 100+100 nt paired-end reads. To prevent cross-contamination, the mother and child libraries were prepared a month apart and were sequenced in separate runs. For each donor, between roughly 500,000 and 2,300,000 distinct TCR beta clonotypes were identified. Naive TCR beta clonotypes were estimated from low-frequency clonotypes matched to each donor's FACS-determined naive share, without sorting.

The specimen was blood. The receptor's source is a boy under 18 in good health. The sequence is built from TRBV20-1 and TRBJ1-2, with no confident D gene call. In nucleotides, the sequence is TGCAGTGCTAGGGGGAAATATGGCTACACCTTC. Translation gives CSARGKYGYTF.